Listed below are T cell receptor beta chains from one sample, sequenced in a study of T-cell reconstitution after alpha-beta-depleted transplantation in children. TCRdb independently ran MiXCR on the PCR reads; one entry per CDR3 protein. The table has around 250,000 distinct CDR3 sequences, just under 8.5% seen once. The sequencing used PBMCs, mostly from graft donor cells, collected 180 days after TCRalphabeta/CD19-depleted stem cell transplant. The source is a male patient under 18 who had a stem cell transplant for acute lymphoblastic leukemia, so the T cells may come from the graft donor. CDR3s include the opening cysteine and the closing phenylalanine or tryptophan. The D gene is left open where the match is weak. Clone size appears in some rows only: once, few, many, or a class for an expanded clone.

size: many
J: TRBJ2-6
V: TRBV4-3
D: NA
CDR3: CASSHTTWVHVLTF
DNA: TGCGCCAGCAGCCACACTACCTGGGTCCACGTCCTGACTTTC

size: many
J: TRBJ2-4
V: TRBV5-1
D: TRBD2
CDR3: CASSLTSGGLENIQYF
DNA: TGCGCCAGCAGCTTGACTAGCGGGGGCCTTGAAAACATTCAGTACTTC

size: many
J: TRBJ2-1
V: TRBV12-3/TRBV12-4
D: TRBD2
CDR3: CASRRLAGGNNEQFF
DNA: TGTGCCAGCAGAAGACTAGCGGGGGGAAACAATGAGCAGTTCTTC

size: many
J: TRBJ1-2
V: TRBV12-3/TRBV12-4
D: NA
CDR3: CASSPRRGQERSTF
DNA: TGTGCCAGCAGCCCCCGGCGGGGGCAGGAAAGGAGCACCTTC

size: many
J: TRBJ2-3
V: TRBV12-3/TRBV12-4
D: NA
CDR3: CASVLGSTHTQYF
DNA: TGTGCCAGCGTTCTGGGTAGCACACATACGCAGTATTTT

size: many
J: TRBJ1-5
V: TRBV12-3/TRBV12-4
D: NA
CDR3: CASSLLGPNQPQHF
DNA: TGTGCCAGCAGTTTGTTGGGCCCTAATCAGCCCCAGCATTTT

size: many
J: TRBJ2-2
V: TRBV18
D: NA
CDR3: CASSPLGLDTTGTGELFF
DNA: TGTGCCAGCTCACCACTCGGTCTCGACACAACGGGCACCGGGGAGCTGTTTTTT

size: NA
J: TRBJ1-1
V: TRBV18
D: NA
CDR3: CASSPTMDSGNSEAFF
DNA: TGTGCCAGCTCACCCACGATGGACAGCGGGAACTCTGAAGCTTTCTTT

size: NA
J: TRBJ1-2
V: TRBV12-3/TRBV12-4
D: NA
CDR3: CASKPDRSPNYGYTF
DNA: TGTGCCAGCAAGCCGGACCGCTCACCTAACTATGGCTACACCTTC

size: many
J: TRBJ2-7
V: TRBV28
D: NA
CDR3: CASSLSASSSEQYF
DNA: TGTGCCAGCAGTTTATCCGCCTCCTCGTCCGAGCAGTACTTC

size: many
J: TRBJ2-5
V: TRBV5-1
D: NA
CDR3: CASSPISTGPQYF
DNA: TGCGCCAGCAGCCCAATCTCCACAGGCCCCCAGTACTTC

size: many
J: TRBJ1-2
V: TRBV11-2
D: NA
CDR3: CASSRVRRGYGYTF
DNA: TGTGCCAGCAGTCGGGTCCGGAGGGGCTATGGCTACACCTTC

size: many
J: TRBJ2-2
V: TRBV4-2
D: TRBD2
CDR3: CASSQDTSGGANTGELFF
DNA: TGTGCCAGCAGCCAAGATACCAGCGGGGGGGCCAACACCGGGGAGCTGTTTTTT

size: many
J: TRBJ1-5
V: TRBV6-1
D: NA
CDR3: CASSETGSQPQHF
DNA: TGTGCCAGCAGTGAAACCGGAAGTCAGCCCCAGCATTTT

size: NA
J: TRBJ2-7
V: TRBV14
D: TRBD1
CDR3: CASSPLYRGEQYF
DNA: TGTGCCAGCAGCCCTCTTTACAGGGGCGAGCAGTACTTC

size: few
J: TRBJ2-4
V: TRBV12-3/TRBV12-4
D: NA
CDR3: CASTPGTTKNIQYF
DNA: TGTGCCAGCACCCCCGGGACAACCAAAAACATTCAGTACTTC

size: many
J: TRBJ2-1
V: TRBV5-1
D: NA
CDR3: CASSSGLRGVLDNEQFF
DNA: TGCGCCAGCAGCTCAGGCCTTAGGGGGGTCCTCGACAATGAGCAGTTCTTC

size: many
J: TRBJ2-7
V: TRBV5-1
D: TRBD2
CDR3: CASSLSSSGSHEQYF
DNA: TGCGCCAGCAGCTTGTCATCTAGCGGGAGCCACGAGCAGTACTTC

size: many
J: TRBJ1-2
V: TRBV5-1
D: NA
CDR3: CASSLDAGGYTF
DNA: TGCGCCAGCAGCTTGGATGCCGGAGGCTACACCTTC

size: many
J: TRBJ2-3
V: TRBV12-3/TRBV12-4
D: NA
CDR3: CASSQTGTDTQYF
DNA: TGTGCCAGCAGCCAGACGGGCACAGATACGCAGTATTTT

size: many
J: TRBJ2-7
V: TRBV10-2
D: TRBD2
CDR3: CASTAGGMGEQYF
DNA: TGCGCCAGCACCGCGGGAGGAATGGGCGAGCAGTACTTC

size: many
J: TRBJ2-6
V: TRBV5-5
D: NA
CDR3: CASSPVGSPGANVLTF
DNA: TGTGCCAGCAGCCCAGTCGGAAGCCCTGGGGCCAACGTCCTGACTTTC

size: many
J: TRBJ2-1
V: TRBV7-3
D: TRBD1
CDR3: CASSPTGGEQFF
DNA: TGTGCCAGCAGCCCGACAGGGGGGGAGCAGTTCTTC

size: many
J: TRBJ2-5
V: TRBV4-3
D: NA
CDR3: CASSQSMWKETQYF
DNA: TGCGCCAGCAGCCAATCGATGTGGAAAGAGACCCAGTACTTC

size: many
J: TRBJ2-7
V: TRBV20-1
D: NA
CDR3: CSARDVGAGYEQYF
DNA: TGCAGTGCTAGAGATGTGGGAGCAGGGTACGAGCAGTACTTC

size: few
J: TRBJ2-1
V: TRBV7-3
D: TRBD2
CDR3: CASSYGTSGRSVNEQFF
DNA: TGTGCCAGCAGCTATGGGACTAGCGGGAGATCCGTCAATGAGCAGTTCTTC

size: many
J: TRBJ2-1
V: TRBV24-1
D: TRBD1
CDR3: CATSERDRRGYNEQFF
DNA: TGTGCCACCAGTGAGCGGGACAGGAGGGGCTACAATGAGCAGTTCTTC

size: many
J: TRBJ2-1
V: TRBV15
D: TRBD2
CDR3: CATLQGLTNNEQFF
DNA: TGTGCCACCCTCCAGGGACTAACCAACAATGAGCAGTTCTTC

size: many
J: TRBJ2-2
V: TRBV6-2/TRBV6-3
D: TRBD1
CDR3: CASSYKAGGYTGELFF
DNA: TGTGCCAGCAGTTACAAAGCAGGGGGCTACACCGGGGAGCTGTTTTTT

size: many
J: TRBJ2-2
V: TRBV5-1
D: NA
CDR3: CASSLASGRGRAGELFF
DNA: TGCGCCAGCAGCTTGGCCTCGGGGCGAGGTCGGGCCGGGGAGCTGTTTTTT

size: many
J: TRBJ2-5
V: TRBV15
D: TRBD2
CDR3: CATSIGTSGAIQETQYF
DNA: TGTGCCACCAGCATTGGGACTAGCGGGGCAATACAAGAGACCCAGTACTTC

size: many
J: TRBJ1-1
V: TRBV5-1
D: NA
CDR3: CASSLAPGHNTEAFF
DNA: TGCGCCAGCAGCTTGGCTCCGGGACACAACACTGAAGCTTTCTTT

size: many
J: TRBJ1-4
V: TRBV7-2
D: NA
CDR3: CASSLGHMTNEKLFF
DNA: TGTGCCAGCAGCTTAGGCCATATGACTAATGAAAAACTGTTTTTT

size: many
J: TRBJ2-4
V: TRBV7-9
D: TRBD1
CDR3: CASSLGQGAKNIQYF
DNA: TGTGCCAGCAGCTTAGGACAGGGGGCCAAAAACATTCAGTACTTC

size: many
J: TRBJ1-1
V: TRBV12-3/TRBV12-4
D: NA
CDR3: CASHGGPQKVEAFF
DNA: TGTGCCAGTCATGGGGGTCCACAGAAAGTTGAAGCTTTCTTT

size: many
J: TRBJ1-1
V: TRBV21-1
D: NA
CDR3: CASSIRGAADAFF
DNA: TGTGCCAGCAGCATCCGAGGGGCCGCTGACGCTTTCTTT

size: many
J: TRBJ2-5
V: TRBV5-1
D: TRBD1
CDR3: CASSLRPGQGAETQYF
DNA: TGCGCCAGCAGCCTACGTCCGGGACAGGGGGCGGAGACCCAGTACTTC

size: many
J: TRBJ1-4
V: TRBV5-1
D: NA
CDR3: CASSGIPGPNEKLFF
DNA: TGCGCCAGCAGCGGAATACCGGGACCTAATGAAAAACTGTTTTTT

size: many
J: TRBJ2-2
V: TRBV12-3/TRBV12-4
D: NA
CDR3: CASSFGYARNTGELFF
DNA: TGTGCCAGCAGTTTCGGCTATGCGAGGAACACCGGGGAGCTGTTTTTT

size: many
J: TRBJ2-7
V: TRBV6-1
D: TRBD1
CDR3: CASSPQLGTGYSYEQYF
DNA: TGTGCCAGCAGCCCCCAATTAGGGACAGGGTATTCCTACGAGCAGTACTTC

size: many
J: TRBJ2-4
V: TRBV2
D: NA
CDR3: CASNGGDIQYF
DNA: TGTGCCAGCAATGGGGGAGACATTCAGTACTTC

size: NA
J: TRBJ2-5
V: TRBV6-5
D: NA
CDR3: CASSYSIPSETQYF
DNA: TGTGCCAGCAGTTACTCGATCCCGTCGGAGACCCAGTACTTC

size: NA
J: TRBJ1-4
V: TRBV11-1
D: NA
CDR3: CASSSKPPAAGKDEKLFF
DNA: TGTGCCAGCAGCTCTAAGCCCCCAGCGGCGGGGAAGGATGAAAAACTGTTTTTT

size: many
J: TRBJ2-7
V: TRBV5-1
D: TRBD1
CDR3: CASSLKGGSSYYYEQYF
DNA: TGCGCCAGCAGCTTGAAAGGGGGCTCCTCTTACTACTACGAGCAGTACTTC

size: NA
J: TRBJ1-2
V: TRBV3-1
D: NA
CDR3: CASSRQFRGSQFPNYGYTF
DNA: TGTGCCAGCAGCCGGCAGTTCCGGGGCAGCCAATTTCCTAACTATGGCTACACCTTC

size: many
J: TRBJ2-1
V: TRBV20-1
D: TRBD2
CDR3: CSARALRLAVIF
DNA: TGCAGTGCTAGAGCGTTAAGGCTAGCGGTGATCTTC

size: many
J: TRBJ2-1
V: TRBV29-1
D: TRBD2
CDR3: CSVLLREEFF
DNA: TGCAGCGTTCTTTTGCGGGAGGAGTTCTTC

size: NA
J: TRBJ2-5
V: TRBV5-1
D: NA
CDR3: CPSSQRDRETQYF
DNA: TGCCCCAGCAGCCAACGGGACCGAGAGACCCAGTACTTC

size: many
J: TRBJ2-2
V: TRBV5-5
D: NA
CDR3: CASTRLLGELFF
DNA: TGTGCCAGCACACGCCTACTAGGGGAGCTGTTTTTT